A selection of T cell receptor beta chains follows, all from one sample in a study of blood T cell repertoires in COVID-19. Only in-frame clones appear in the TCRdb table, and some are missing; sequencing was by immunoSEQ multiplex PCR. The repertoire includes some 230,000 clones, roughly nine tenths of them detected once, and 10% to 13% sits in the top ten. The material sequenced was peripheral blood. The receptor set was obtained from a woman aged 45-65 years with COVID-19, enrolled during active disease. Both conserved end residues are part of each CDR3. A D gene is named only where the DNA matches it firmly. Clone size is shown for a subset of rows, as once, few, many or a class of expanded clone.

CDR3 | DNA | size | J | D | V
CASSRTGVGTDTQYF | TGTGCCAGCAGCCGGACAGGGGTCGGGACAGATACGCAGTATTTT | NA | TRBJ2-3 | TRBD1 | TRBV6-2/TRBV6-3
CAISDQGIGELFF | TGTGCCATCAGTGACCAGGGTATCGGGGAGCTGTTTTTT | NA | TRBJ2-2 | NA | TRBV10-3
CASSYIGIYEQYF | TGTGCCAGCAGTTACATCGGGATCTACGAGCAGTACTTC | NA | TRBJ2-7 | NA | TRBV6-2/TRBV6-3
CASRPGGGAGSNIQYF | TGTGCCAGTCGTCCGGGCGGGGGGGCAGGATCGAACATTCAGTACTTC | NA | TRBJ2-4 | TRBD2 | TRBV19
CASSLVSWSGVGFYEQYF | TGTGCCAGCAGCTTAGTAAGTTGGTCCGGAGTCGGATTCTACGAGCAGTACTTC | few | TRBJ2-7 | NA | TRBV7-9
CASSIGGGVRTEAFF | TGTGCCAGTAGTATCGGAGGGGGCGTGAGGACTGAAGCTTTCTTT | once | TRBJ1-1 | TRBD1 | TRBV19
CASTGTSSGPNTQYF | TGTGCCAGCACCGGGACTAGCAGTGGCCCGAATACGCAGTATTTT | NA | TRBJ2-3 | TRBD2 | TRBV5-4
CASSIIGAVGIDTQYF | TGTGCCAGTAGTATAATTGGGGCTGTAGGCATAGATACGCAGTATTTT | NA | TRBJ2-3 | NA | TRBV19
CASSEGGSSNSPLHF | TGTGCCAGCAGTGAAGGAGGGAGTTCTAATTCACCCCTCCACTTT | NA | TRBJ1-6 | NA | TRBV6-1
CASSTYTTPGDIQYF | TGTGCCAGCAGCACCTATACGACTCCAGGGGACATTCAGTACTTC | NA | TRBJ2-4 | NA | TRBV21-1
CASRRDYYGYTF | TGTGCCAGCCGTCGGGATTATTATGGCTACACCTTC | NA | TRBJ1-2 | NA | TRBV6-5
CASSIGRGNVHEQYF | TGTGCCAGTAGTATTGGTCGGGGTAACGTCCACGAGCAGTACTTC | NA | TRBJ2-7 | NA | TRBV19
CASSSQNYGYTF | TGTGCCAGCAGTTCACAGAACTATGGCTACACCTTC | NA | TRBJ1-2 | NA | TRBV12-3/TRBV12-4
CASSAGESSYNSPLHF | TGTGCCAGCAGTGCGGGGGAAAGCTCCTATAATTCACCCCTCCACTTT | NA | TRBJ1-6 | NA | TRBV2
CASSQGLTGGRRNTIYF | TGTGCCAGCAGCCAAGGCCTTACAGGGGGCAGGAGAAACACCATATATTTT | NA | TRBJ1-3 | TRBD1 | TRBV3-1/TRBV3-2
CASSELGGDSYNEQFF | TGTGCCAGCAGTGAATTGGGCGGGGACTCCTACAATGAGCAGTTCTTC | NA | TRBJ2-1 | NA | TRBV2
CASSSSGTGQETQYF | TGCGCCAGCAGCTCGTCCGGGACAGGGCAAGAGACCCAGTACTTC | NA | TRBJ2-5 | TRBD1 | TRBV5-1
CASSVGGDNYGYTF | TGTGCCAGCAGCGTAGGGGGAGATAACTATGGCTACACCTTC | NA | TRBJ1-2 | NA | TRBV9
CATSRLTSNNSPLHF | TGTGCCACCAGCAGACTAACTTCGAATAATTCACCCCTCCACTTT | NA | TRBJ1-6 | NA | TRBV15
CASSIRPRQGISGANVLTF | TGTGCCAGTAGTATACGGCCGAGACAGGGAATATCTGGGGCCAACGTCCTGACTTTC | NA | TRBJ2-6 | TRBD1 | TRBV19
CASSHTGDYTEAFF | TGTGCCAGCAGCCATACCGGGGACTACACTGAAGCTTTCTTT | NA | TRBJ1-1 | NA | TRBV5-4
CASSEATYGYTF | TGTGCCAGCAGCGAGGCGACTTATGGCTACACCTTC | NA | TRBJ1-2 | NA | TRBV6-5
CASSFGLAEILNTEAFF | TGCGCCAGCAGCTTTGGTCTGGCGGAAATACTGAACACTGAAGCTTTCTTT | NA | TRBJ1-1 | NA | TRBV5-1
CATSRPDRSEAFF | TGTGCCACCAGCAGACCAGACAGGTCTGAAGCTTTCTTT | once | TRBJ1-1 | NA | TRBV15
CASSESGALDTQYF | TGCGCCAGCAGCGAAAGCGGGGCATTAGATACGCAGTATTTT | NA | TRBJ2-3 | TRBD2 | TRBV10-1
CASSADRVYGYTF | TGTGCCAGCAGCGCAGACAGGGTTTATGGCTACACCTTC | NA | TRBJ1-2 | TRBD1 | TRBV13
CASSQETGVKNIQYF | TGCGCCAGCAGCCAAGAAACAGGGGTCAAAAACATTCAGTACTTC | NA | TRBJ2-4 | TRBD1 | TRBV4-3
CASIRDRGLVTQGAFF | TGTGCCAGCATACGGGACAGGGGGCTAGTGACGCAGGGAGCTTTCTTT | few | TRBJ1-1 | TRBD1 | TRBV4-2
CASSLDRVNSPLHF | TGCGCCAGCAGCTTGGACAGGGTAAATTCACCCCTCCACTTT | NA | TRBJ1-6 | NA | TRBV5-1
CASSQGRVPAGEQYF | TGTGCCAGCAGCCAAGGGCGGGTGCCTGCGGGAGAGCAGTACTTC | NA | TRBJ2-7 | NA | TRBV3-1/TRBV3-2